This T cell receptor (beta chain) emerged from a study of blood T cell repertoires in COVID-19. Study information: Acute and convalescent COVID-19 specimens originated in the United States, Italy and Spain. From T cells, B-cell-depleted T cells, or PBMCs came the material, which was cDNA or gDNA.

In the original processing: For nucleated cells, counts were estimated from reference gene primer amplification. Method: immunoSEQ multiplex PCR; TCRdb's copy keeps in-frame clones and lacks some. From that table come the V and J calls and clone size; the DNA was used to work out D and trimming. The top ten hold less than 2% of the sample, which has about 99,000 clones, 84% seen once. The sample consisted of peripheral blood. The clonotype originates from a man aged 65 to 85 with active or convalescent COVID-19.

CDR3 sequence reads: CASSVVGSGGQETQYF. The CDR3 DNA reads as TGTGCCAGCAGCGTAGTTGGTAGCGGGGGTCAGGAGACCCAGTACTTC. This rearrangement joins TRBV9 to TRBJ2-5; 9 nucleotides agree with TRBD2. J gave up 5 bases and V 0 bases, and 8 bases lay outside the gene matches. This CDR3 has 16 amino acids. The V gene's germline CDR1 is SGDLS and CDR2 YYNGEE.